This TCR beta chain was observed in a study of human T cells and chemical hapten exposure. This CDR3 contains 18 residues. Whole-study findings and limits: There was no change with DPC sensitization in TCRs above 1 in 1000 frequency.

Stated time point: patch test 2, 6 weeks after DPC sensitization. The treatment was: therapeutic diphenylcyclopropenone sensitization with weekly scalp DPC. Patches went on only after blood had been drawn each time. With respect to this clonotype: The antigen is not known. This may be a read error: a much more frequent sequence differs by one nucleotide.

TCRdb itself ran the RACE reads through MiXCR, one entry per CDR3 protein. The sample includes approximately 350,000 distinct CDR3 sequences, roughly 6.3% seen only once; the top ten take 5% to 6%. The specimen was whole blood, collected in connection with sensitization to the hapten diphenylcyclopropenone (DPC). The receptor's source is a woman younger than 35 with alopecia areata. Some clones in this sample may be carry-over from other donors' samples. The chain combines TRBV12-3 or TRBV12-4 with TRBJ2-3; tentatively, D is TRBD2 (6 bases). CDR3 protein: CASRTIDMLAKDTDSQYF. CDR3 bases: TGTGCCAGCAGAACGATAGACATGCTAGCGAAGGACACAGATTCGCAGTATTTT.